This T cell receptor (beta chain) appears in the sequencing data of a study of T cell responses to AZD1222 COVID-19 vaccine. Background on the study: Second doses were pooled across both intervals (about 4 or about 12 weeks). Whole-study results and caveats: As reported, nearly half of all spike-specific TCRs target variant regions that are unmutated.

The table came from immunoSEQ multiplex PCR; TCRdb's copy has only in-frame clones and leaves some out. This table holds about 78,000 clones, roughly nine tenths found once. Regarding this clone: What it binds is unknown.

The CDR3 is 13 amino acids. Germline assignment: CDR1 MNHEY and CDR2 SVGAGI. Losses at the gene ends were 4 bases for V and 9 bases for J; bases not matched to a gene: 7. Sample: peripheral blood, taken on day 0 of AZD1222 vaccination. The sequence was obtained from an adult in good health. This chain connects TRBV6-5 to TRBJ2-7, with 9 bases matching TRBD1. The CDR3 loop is CASSLGTGTVQYF. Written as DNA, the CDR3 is TGTGCCAGCAGTTTGGGGACAGGGACCGTGCAGTACTTC.